This T cell receptor (beta chain) was sequenced for a study of T cell repertoires in cytomegalovirus infection. At the level of the study: Through public TCR beta signatures, both CMV infection and matching HLA type were indicated. The study, taken as a whole, reports: In two of eight donors, the top clonotype was HLA-C-restricted CMV-specific. The cumulative frequency of public TCR beta families identified carriers of CMV plus the relevant HLA.

Trimming cost V 4 bases and J 7 bases, with 14 bases left between them. The length of the CDR3 is 13 residues. Germline V gene sequence: CDR1 SGHRS, CDR2 YFSETQ. Concerning this clonotype itself: Its antigen is as yet unknown.

TCRdb re-called the reads with MiXCR, one entry per CDR3 protein. The sample includes under 600,000 distinct CDR3 sequences, more than 15% of them seen just once. The sequence was collected from a human donor in good health (CMV status not recorded). Some clones in this sample may be carry-over from other donors' samples. The chain employs TRBV5-1 and TRBJ1-2; the D gene is possibly TRBD1 (5 bases). The sample consisted of CD8+ T cells from PBMCs. DNA of the CDR3: TGCGCCAGCAGCATGGACACCCGGGCTGGCTACACCTTC. As protein: CASSMDTRAGYTF.